Below are 31 T cell receptor beta chains sequenced from a single sample in a study of Graves' ophthalmopathy and Graves' hyperthyroidism (dated by TCRdb to the late 2010s). Sequencer: Illumina HiSeq 2000. For repertoire sequencing, TCR beta CDR3 regions were amplified from RNA transcripts. The first round was an RT-PCR using HTBI primers with the Qiagen OneStep RT-PCR kit, and this first round was followed by a second-round multiplex PCR, then size selection and purification. The public reads were quality trimmed at Q25 with fastp and then assembled into clones with MiXCR by TCRdb, keeping productive beta chains. Rows merge per CDR3 protein into single entries with the most common DNA and genes. This sample lists about 600,000 distinct CDR3 sequences; less than 45% were detected once. 3.5% to 5% of the sample is in the top ten clones. Sequencing input: peripheral blood or thyroid tissue (not recorded which). The receptor set was obtained from an adult man with Graves' hyperthyroidism.

This chain joins TRBV7-9 and TRBJ2-5; D perhaps matches TRBD2 (6 bases). The DNA end is a closer match to TRBJ2-1, so the J assignment may be wrong. CDR3 size: 18 residues. CDR1 SEHNR and CDR2 FQNEAQ come from the germline V gene (reference sequence). CDR3 sequence reads: CASSSRWAGRDSGNEQFF. CDR3 coding DNA: TGTGCCAGCAGCTCCCGATGGGCCGGCAGGGATAGCGGCAATGAGCAGTTCTTC.

The V gene is TRBV2, the J gene TRBJ1-5, with 10 bases lining up with TRBD1. J gave up 11 bases and V 6 bases, and 10 bases lay outside the gene matches. Germline assignment: CDR1 SNHLY and CDR2 FYNNEI. The CDR3 has 14 amino acids. CDR3 sequence (DNA): TGTGCCAGCAGGGGGGACAGGGGTGCAGAGACCCAGCATTTT. Amino acid sequence: CASRGDRGAETQHF.

This chain links TRBV2 with TRBJ1-2, with D possibly being TRBD1 (6 bases). This CDR3 is built from 15 residues. V lost 4 bases and J lost 7, with 19 bases in between. Germline CDR1 SNHLY, CDR2 FYNNEI. DNA of the CDR3: TGTGCCAGCAGTGGGCGGGCAGGGGCGGCTAGTGGCTACACCTTC. Translating gives CASSGRAGAASGYTF.

V is TRBV14 and J is TRBJ2-1; D might be TRBD1 (6 bases). In germline, CDR1 is SGHDN, CDR2 FVKESK. Trimming stripped 0 bases from V and 2 bases from J, with 8 bases between. The CDR3 has 15 amino acids. Here the CDR3 DNA reads TGTGCCAGCAGCCAAGAGAGGACAGCCTACAATGAGCAGTTCTTC. Translating gives CASSQERTAYNEQFF.

The table lists this clonotype with a few counts. The rearrangement uses TRBV6-5 and TRBJ2-5; D is undetermined. V was trimmed by 3 bases and J by 5 bases, leaving 10 bases between them. The CDR3 runs to 13 residues. The germline gives CDR1 MNHEY, CDR2 SVGAGI. CDR3 sequence reads: CASSYSGLETQYF. Here the CDR3 DNA reads TGTGCCAGCAGTTATTCTGGGCTGGAGACCCAGTACTTC.

As regards this clonotype: At one boundary the junction diverges from the germline segment, which might be a read error. This chain joins TRBV7-2 and TRBJ1-2; TRBD1 matches 7 bases. The germline CDR1 and CDR2 sequences are SGHTA and FQGNSA. This CDR3 contains 13 residues. CDR3 coding DNA: TGTGCCGGCAGCTCAGGGGGGGACTATGGCTACACCTTC. As protein: CAGSSGGDYGYTF.

V usage is TRBV10-1 and J usage is TRBJ2-1; 10 positions agree with TRBD2. V lost 3 bases, J lost 5 bases, and 10 bases stayed unmatched. The CDR3 spans 17 residues. Germline lookup yields CDR1 WNHNN and CDR2 SYGVQD (reference sequence). DNA of the CDR3: TGCGCCAGCAGTGACTCCGACACTAGCGGGAACCACAATGAGCAGTTCTTC. Translation: CASSDSDTSGNHNEQFF.

V and J are TRBV4-1 and TRBJ2-1, with TRBD1 as a possible D gene (6 bases). The DNA end favors TRBJ2-7, so the J call may be wrong. Germline CDR1 and CDR2: MGHRA and YSYEKL. CDR3 size: 13 residues. DNA for the CDR3: TGCGCCAGCAGCCTCCGGGACATTGATACGCAGTACTTC. Amino acid sequence: CASSLRDIDTQYF.

The chain has TRBV30 and TRBJ2-5; D remains ambiguous. Trimming removed 3 bases at V and 3 bases at J, with 11 bases between. The length of the CDR3 is 13 residues. The germline CDR1 and CDR2 sequences are GTSNPN and SVGIG (reference sequence). CDR3 amino acids: CAWRRQNKETQYF. CDR3 nucleotide sequence: TGTGCCTGGAGGCGACAAAACAAAGAGACCCAGTACTTC.

This chain joins TRBV12-3 or TRBV12-4 and TRBJ2-5; TRBD2 agrees at 11 bases. The CDR3 runs to 16 residues. The V gene end was trimmed by 5 bases and the J gene end by 2 bases; junction bases not matched to a gene: 7. The DNA of the CDR3 is TGTGCCAGCAGTACCGTGACTAGCGGGGCTCAAGAGACCCAGTACTTC. Encoded protein: CASSTVTSGAQETQYF.

This rearrangement joins TRBV2 to TRBJ2-7, with a possible D match to TRBD2 (7 bases). The CDR3 contains 15 residues. Per germline, CDR1 SNHLY and CDR2 FYNNEI. The germline V and J ends were trimmed by 1 base and 5 bases, with 15 bases remaining between them. Written as DNA, the CDR3 is TGTGCCAGCAGTGAAGTCGGGTACGGGGGGCACGAGCAGTACTTC. Translation gives CASSEVGYGGHEQYF.

This chain connects TRBV20-1 to TRBJ2-3; D might be TRBD2 (7 bases). The germline V and J ends were trimmed by 3 bases and 4 bases, with 14 bases remaining between them. CDR1 is DFQATT and CDR2 is SNEGSKA in the germline V gene (reference sequence). This CDR3 spans 14 amino acids. The chain's CDR3 is CSASPGGLADTQYF. For the CDR3, the DNA is TGCAGTGCTAGTCCCGGGGGGCTCGCAGATACGCAGTATTTT.

There are a few counts of this clonotype. The rearrangement uses TRBV12-3 or TRBV12-4 and TRBJ1-5; 10 bases are shared with TRBD1. Trimming cost V 9 bases and J 7 bases; bases outside gene matches: 9. The CDR3 has 14 amino acids. CDR3 coding DNA: TGTGCCAGTAAATTGACAGGGGGCGGCCAGCCCCAGCATTTT. Protein product: CASKLTGGGQPQHF.

This clonotype was counted at least ten times. This chain joins TRBV10-2 and TRBJ2-7; 10 bases align to TRBD2. CDR1 is WSHSY and CDR2 is SAAADI in the germline V gene. The trim removed 0 bases at V and 2 bases at J, leaving 1 base unmatched. This CDR3 is 15 amino acids long. Here the CDR3 reads CASSESLAGAYEQYF. The DNA for the CDR3 is TGCGCCAGCAGTGAGTCCCTAGCGGGGGCCTACGAGCAGTACTTC.

This clonotype appeared many times. The chain joins TRBV10-3 to TRBJ2-2; the match to TRBD1 covers 10 bases. V dropped 5 bases and J dropped 4; count of bases not matched to a gene: 10. The CDR3 runs 17 residues. Germline V gives CDR1 ENHRY, CDR2 SYGVKD. CDR3 DNA: TGTGCCATCAGTTCCCCGGGACAGGGGTCGGGCACCGGGGAGCTGTTTTTT. Its translation: CAISSPGQGSGTGELFF.

Concerning this clonotype: Given a much more abundant clone one base away, this may be a read error. V gene TRBV12-3 or TRBV12-4 combines with J gene TRBJ1-3; D is undetermined. The ends were cut back, 4 bases at V and 5 bases at J, with 9 bases in the middle. CDR3 length: 13 residues. This chain's CDR3 is CASSSPPRNTIYF. The CDR3 DNA reads as TGTGCCAGCAGTTCCCCCCCCAGAAACACCATATATTTT.

This chain uses TRBV5-1 with TRBJ2-3, with 7 bases lining up with TRBD1. Germline V gives CDR1 SGHRS, CDR2 YFSETQ. The CDR3 totals 14 residues. V was pared by 1 base and J by 5 bases, with 4 bases of the junction left unmatched. CDR3 coding DNA: TGCGCCAGCAGCTTGATACAGGGGAGAGATACGCAGTATTTT. Translated, it gives CASSLIQGRDTQYF.

As for this clonotype: This may stem from a read error, because a much larger clone lies one nucleotide away. The chain has TRBV20-1 and TRBJ1-5, with D uncertain. Germline CDR1 is DFQATT and CDR2 is SNEGSKA (reference sequence). CDR3 size: 12 residues. The CDR3 loop is CSAQDRNRPQHF. In nucleotides, the CDR3 is TGCAGTGCGCAAGACCGAAATCGGCCCCAGCATTTT.

As concerns this clonotype: This may stem from a read error, because a much larger clone lies one nucleotide away. Here the CDR3 omits its conserved ending phenylalanine or tryptophan, so a read error is the likely source. CDR3 loop: CSARDLQGVNTEAFY. The CDR3 nucleotides are TGCAGTGCTAGAGATCTGCAGGGGGTGAACACTGAAGCTTTCTAT. The chain employs TRBV20-1 and TRBJ1-1; 7 positions match TRBD1. Germline values: CDR1 DFQATT, CDR2 SNEGSKA (reference sequence). V trimming: 0 bases; J trimming: 0 bases; junction bases outside the gene matches: 4. The CDR3 has 15 amino acids.

This clonotype was found many times. V and J are TRBV7-9 and TRBJ2-5; D is tentatively TRBD1 or TRBD2 (5 bases each). This CDR3 is 15 amino acids long. CDR1 is SEHNR, CDR2 FQNEAQ, per germline (reference sequence). Trimming removed 5 bases from V and 0 bases from J, with 13 bases in between. The CDR3 coding sequence is TGTGCCAGCAGCCGTTCCAGGGAGTACCAAGAGACCCAGTACTTC. Translation gives CASSRSREYQETQYF. The whole variable domain, remainder taken from reference TRBV7-9 and TRBJ2-5, is DTGVSQNPRHKITKRGQNVTFRCDPISEHNRLYWYRQTLGQGPEFLTYFQNEAQLEKSRLLSDRFSAERPKGSFSTLEIQRTEQGDSAMYLCASSRSREYQETQYFGPGTRLLVL.

The chain combines TRBV7-9 with TRBJ2-3; either TRBD1 or TRBD2 may fit D (7 bases each). Germline CDR1 is SEHNR and CDR2 is FQNEAQ (reference sequence). The CDR3 is 17 amino acids. Trimming removed 4 bases at V and 2 bases at J, with 19 bases between. DNA of the CDR3: TGTGCCAGCAGCTCAGGCAGGGGGGGTCAATCCACAGATACGCAGTATTTT. Translation: CASSSGRGGQSTDTQYF.

The chain recombines TRBV7-2 with TRBJ2-7; D possibly corresponds to TRBD1 (6 bases). Germline V CDR1 and CDR2: SGHTA, FQGNSA. V was trimmed by 5 bases and J by 5 bases, leaving 10 bases between them. This CDR3 is 12 amino acids long. The CDR3 spells CASSKGGDEQYF. The CDR3, as DNA: TGTGCCAGCAGCAAAGGGGGTGACGAGCAGTACTTC.

This clonotype was recorded once. The chain has TRBV20-1 and TRBJ1-2; D is perhaps TRBD1 (5 bases). V was trimmed by 3 bases and J by 8 bases, leaving 19 bases between them. Germline V lookup: CDR1 DFQATT, CDR2 SNEGSKA (reference sequence). The CDR3 has 14 amino acids. The chain's CDR3 is CSASLASGTEGYTF. CDR3 DNA: TGCAGTGCTAGTTTGGCTAGCGGGACCGAGGGCTACACCTTC.

The chain recombines TRBV5-5 with TRBJ2-6, with D possibly being TRBD2 (6 bases). Germline CDR1 is SGHKS and CDR2 is YYEKEE (reference sequence). The CDR3 length is 17 residues. V lost 2 bases to trimming and J lost 1 base, with 13 bases between them. The CDR3 DNA follows: TGTGCCAGCAGCTTTGGAGGGTCGTTGTCTGGGGCCAACGTCCTGACTTTC. This translates into CASSFGGSLSGANVLTF. The full variable domain, completed using reference TRBV5-5 and TRBJ2-6, is DAGVTQSPTHLIKTRGQQVTLRCSPISGHKSVSWYQQVLGQGPQFIFQYYEKEERGRGNFPDRFSARQFPNYSSELNVNALLLGDSALYLCASSFGGSLSGANVLTFGAGSRLTVL.

The chain recombines TRBV29-1 with TRBJ1-6; D remains unclear. Germline assignment: CDR1 SQVTM and CDR2 ANQGSEA. V shed 8 bases and J shed 7 bases, with 18 bases lying between them. This CDR3 is built from 14 residues. DNA for the CDR3: TGCAGCCAAGGTACCGGGGTCGGGAATTCACCCCTCCACTTT. Residues: CSQGTGVGNSPLHF.

With respect to this clonotype: At one end, the junction sequence differs from germline, possibly due to a read error. This chain links TRBV10-3 with TRBJ1-6; 8 bases fit TRBD1. Germline lookup yields CDR1 ENHRY and CDR2 SYGVKD. CDR3 length equals 16 residues. The CDR3 bases are TGTGCCAGCAGTGAACCAGGGGGCCTCTATAATTCACCCCTCCACTTT. Its protein product is CASSEPGGLYNSPLHF.

Many counts were recorded for this clonotype. The rearrangement joins TRBV29-1 to TRBJ1-4; D is perhaps TRBD1 (5 bases). CDR3 length: 13 residues. The V gene's germline CDR1 is SQVTM and CDR2 ANQGSEA. Trimming removed 7 bases at V and 3 bases at J, with 12 bases between. CDR3 coding DNA: TGCAGCGCTCAGGGATCCTCTAATGAAAAACTGTTTTTT. Amino acids: CSAQGSSNEKLFF.

This clonotype came up a few times. The V gene is TRBV19, the J gene TRBJ1-1; TRBD1 agrees at 7 bases. V gave up 4 bases and J gave up 0 bases; unmatched junction bases: 5. CDR1 is LNHDA and CDR2 is SQIVND in the germline V gene (reference sequence). CDR3 length equals 15 residues. CDR3 DNA: TGTGCCAGTAGTAAAGACAGGGATATGAACACTGAAGCTTTCTTT. As protein: CASSKDRDMNTEAFF.

Details on this clonotype: A much larger clone sits a single nucleotide away, making a read error possible. The CDR3: CASSTGRGPGGELFF. DNA of the CDR3: TGCGCCAGCAGCACCGGCAGGGGGCCTGGCGGGGAGCTGTTTTTT. This sequence joins TRBV5-1 and TRBJ2-2, with 8 positions matching TRBD1. Germline V gene sequence: CDR1 SGHRS, CDR2 YFSETQ. This CDR3 is 15 amino acids long. J was trimmed by 7 bases and V by 4 bases; bases with no gene match: 9.

This chain joins TRBV5-6 and TRBJ1-1; D is ambiguous. There are 15 residues in the CDR3. The germline V gene encodes CDR1 SGHDT and CDR2 YYEEEE. V dropped 0 bases and J dropped 4 bases, with 13 bases sitting between them. The CDR3 loop reads CASSLVEGSSTEAFF. The CDR3 DNA sequence: TGTGCCAGCAGCTTGGTCGAGGGAAGTAGCACTGAAGCTTTCTTT.

This clonotype appeared a few times. The chain links TRBV11-3 to TRBJ2-7; D remains unclear. The V end lost 6 bases, the J end lost 3 bases, and 24 bases lay between the germline ends. Germline values: CDR1 SGHNT, CDR2 YENEEA. The CDR3 contains 17 residues. The CDR3 is CASSYKVSQISFYEQYF. CDR3 sequence (DNA): TGTGCCAGCAGTTACAAGGTATCGCAGATTAGTTTCTACGAGCAGTACTTC. The whole variable domain, remainder taken from reference TRBV11-3 and TRBJ2-7, is EAGVVQSPRYKIIEKKQPVAFWCNPISGHNTLYWYLQNLGQGPELLIRYENEEAVDDSQLPKDRFSAERLKGVDSTLKIQPAELGDSAVYLCASSYKVSQISFYEQYFGPGTRLTVT.